One sample yielded the 23 T cell receptor beta chains listed below, sequenced in a study of shared clonotypes between healthy human individuals. Assay: immunoSEQ multiplex PCR; the TCRdb copy retains only in-frame clones and omits some. The sample shows 150,000 to 200,000 clones, roughly 93% of them seen only once. The sequencing input was naive CD4+ T cells sorted from blood. The subset was: CD45RA+ positively selected. The receptors originated from a woman aged 25 to 39 in good health.

The chain links TRBV7-3 to TRBJ2-5; 9 nucleotides agree with TRBD1. Germline V CDR1 and CDR2: SGHTA, FQGTGA. V lost 5 bases, J lost 5 bases, and 9 bases stayed unmatched. This CDR3 spans 15 amino acids. Here the CDR3 reads CASSQGQGGFETQYF. Written as DNA, the CDR3 is TGTGCCAGCAGCCAGGGACAGGGAGGTTTCGAGACCCAGTACTTC.

The gene calls are TRBV7-9 and TRBJ2-1, with TRBD2 identical over 11 bases. The CDR3 covers 16 residues. Germline trimming cut 1 base from V and 9 bases from J; bases unmatched to any gene: 8. Germline CDR1 and CDR2: SEHNR and FQNEAQ (reference sequence). The chain's CDR3 is CASSLVRLAGGSEQFF. CDR3 sequence (DNA): TGTGCCAGCAGCTTAGTACGTCTAGCGGGGGGTAGTGAGCAGTTCTTC.

The CDR3 region has the DNA TGTGCCAGCAGTTTGTTCTCCACGGGGTCCTACAATGAGCAGTTCTTC. Protein product: CASSLFSTGSYNEQFF. The chain employs TRBV28 and TRBJ2-1, with D maybe TRBD2 (5 bases). The CDR3 totals 16 residues. The germline CDR1 and CDR2 sequences are MDHEN and SYDVKM. V was shortened by 3 bases and J by 1 base, with 13 bases between the two germline ends.

V is TRBV11-2 and J is TRBJ1-2; D is unresolved. CDR3 length: 13 amino acids. The V gene lost 5 bases and the J gene lost 12 bases, with 19 bases spanning the gap. CDR1 SGHAT and CDR2 FQNNGV come from the germline V gene. The CDR3 loop reads CASSTQTESLDTF. The CDR3, as DNA: TGTGCCAGCAGCACCCAGACGGAGAGCCTTGACACCTTC.

The chain joins TRBV13 to TRBJ2-1, with D possibly TRBD1 on 6 matching bases. This CDR3 comprises 13 residues. Per germline, CDR1 PRHDT and CDR2 FYEKMQ (reference sequence). Trimming took off 4 bases at V and 12 bases at J, with 16 bases between the two ends. The CDR3 nucleotides are TGTGCCAGCAGCTCCCCCATCCAAGGGGGGCAGTTCTTC. This encodes CASSSPIQGGQFF. The full variable domain, with the rest looked up from reference TRBV13 and TRBJ2-1, is AAGVIQSPRHLIKEKRETATLKCYPIPRHDTVYWYQQGPGQDPQFLISFYEKMQSDKGSIPDRFSAQQFSDYHSELNMSSLELGDSALYFCASSSPIQGGQFFGPGTRLTVL.

CDR3 sequence: CASSIATNDEQFF. CDR3 in DNA: TGTGCCAGTAGTATAGCGACTAACGATGAGCAGTTCTTC. The gene calls are TRBV19 and TRBJ2-1; possible D gene TRBD2, 5 bases. The CDR3 runs to 13 residues. The germline V gene has CDR1 LNHDA and CDR2 SQIVND (reference sequence). V was shortened by 1 base and J by 8 bases, with 9 bases between the two germline ends.

The chain employs TRBV11-3 and TRBJ2-1, with D perhaps matching TRBD2 (5 bases). The CDR3 is 15 amino acids. CDR1 and CDR2 from the germline V gene are SGHNT and YENEEA. The V end was cut by 2 bases, the J end by 0 bases, with 8 bases between. CDR3 sequence: CASSLTGNSYNEQFF. In DNA, the CDR3 is TGTGCCAGCAGCTTAACGGGGAACTCCTACAATGAGCAGTTCTTC. Drawing the rest from reference TRBV11-3 and TRBJ2-1, the complete variable domain is EAGVVQSPRYKIIEKKQPVAFWCNPISGHNTLYWYLQNLGQGPELLIRYENEEAVDDSQLPKDRFSAERLKGVDSTLKIQPAELGDSAVYLCASSLTGNSYNEQFFGPGTRLTVL.

This CDR3 reads CASSLSNGMNTEAFF. CDR3 in DNA: TGTGCCAGCAGCTTATCGAACGGTATGAACACTGAAGCTTTCTTT. The chain joins TRBV7-9 to TRBJ1-1; D not resolved. The CDR3 spans 15 residues. Per germline, CDR1 SEHNR and CDR2 FQNEAQ (reference sequence). V lost 2 bases to trimming and J lost 0 bases, with 10 bases between them.

This sequence joins TRBV11-3 and TRBJ2-1; unclear D gene. Looked up from germline, CDR1 is SGHNT and CDR2 is YENEEA. CDR3 length: 14 amino acids. V lost 0 bases to trimming and J lost 6 bases, with 9 bases between them. This chain's CDR3 is CASSLEETSNEQFF. The CDR3, as DNA: TGTGCCAGCAGCTTAGAAGAGACCTCCAATGAGCAGTTCTTC.

This rearrangement joins TRBV7-2 to TRBJ2-5, with D maybe TRBD2 (6 bases). The J call may be faulty, since TRBJ2-7 better matches the DNA end. Germline V gene lookup returns CDR1 SGHTA and CDR2 FQGNSA. The CDR3 runs 17 residues. CDR3 sequence reads: CASSLNVAFSGSYEQYF. The CDR3 DNA follows: TGTGCCAGCAGCCTAAACGTAGCGTTTAGCGGAAGCTACGAGCAGTACTTC.

This clone was seen only once. The sample carries other DNA sequences with the same CDR3. The CDR3, as DNA: TGTGCCAGCAGTTACTCCGCAGGAAACTATGGCTACACCTTC. The encoded protein is CASSYSAGNYGYTF. The rearrangement uses TRBV6-5 and TRBJ1-2; D is unresolved. V lost 0 bases and J 2 bases, leaving 7 bases between the germline ends. The CDR3 contains 14 residues. Germline CDR1 and CDR2: MNHEY and SVGAGI.

The chain recombines TRBV28 with TRBJ1-4, with 7 bases that match TRBD1. V lost 5 bases, J lost 5 bases, and 5 bases stayed unmatched. Germline values: CDR1 MDHEN, CDR2 SYDVKM. The CDR3 length is 14 residues. CDR3 residues: CASSPADRNEKLFF. The CDR3 nucleotides read TGTGCCAGCAGTCCCGCGGACAGGAATGAAAAACTGTTTTTT.

The gene calls are TRBV7-9 and TRBJ2-5; 11 bases are a match to TRBD2. The CDR3 is made up of 14 amino acids. With 6 bases clipped from V and 5 bases from J, the junction kept 5 bases outside the gene matches. Germline V gene lookup returns CDR1 SEHNR and CDR2 FQNEAQ (reference sequence). This CDR3 reads CASRDSGRDETQYF. In DNA, the CDR3 is TGTGCCAGCAGAGATAGCGGGAGGGATGAGACCCAGTACTTC. The variable domain in full, with the rest retrieved from reference TRBV7-9 and TRBJ2-5, is DTGVSQNPRHKITKRGQNVTFRCDPISEHNRLYWYRQTLGQGPEFLTYFQNEAQLEKSRLLSDRFSAERPKGSFSTLEIQRTEQGDSAMYLCASRDSGRDETQYFGPGTRLLVL.

This clone was seen once. The chain couples TRBV28 to TRBJ2-5, with 7 positions matching TRBD2. TRBJ2-7 matches the DNA end more closely, so the J call is doubtful. The CDR3 runs 13 residues. CDR1 MDHEN and CDR2 SYDVKM come from the germline V gene. The DNA of the CDR3 is TGTGCCAGCACCGGGGGAGGGACCTACGAGCAGTACTTC. This codes for CASTGGGTYEQYF.

The gene calls are TRBV6-5 and TRBJ1-6, with 7 bases identical to TRBD1. Trimming cost V 2 bases and J 5 bases; bases outside gene matches: 3. There are 15 residues in the CDR3. CDR1 and CDR2 from the germline V gene are MNHEY and SVGAGI. CDR3 sequence: CASSYGTVHNSPLHF. The CDR3 bases are TGTGCCAGCAGTTACGGGACAGTACATAATTCACCCCTCCACTTT.

V and J are TRBV30 and TRBJ1-5; D may be TRBD1 (6 bases). CDR1 and CDR2 from the germline V gene are GTSNPN and SVGIG (reference sequence). The CDR3 sequence is 16 residues long. The V gene lost 3 bases and the J gene lost 0 bases, with 15 bases spanning the gap. CDR3 sequence: CAWSEPTGYSNQPQHF. CDR3 coding DNA: TGTGCCTGGAGCGAACCAACAGGGTATAGCAATCAGCCCCAGCATTTT.

This chain connects TRBV27 to TRBJ2-3; D call uncertain. Trimming removed 5 bases from V and 2 bases from J, with 11 bases in between. The CDR3 sequence is 14 residues long. In germline, CDR1 is MNHEY, CDR2 SMNVEV (reference sequence). CDR3 loop: CASSPWGYTDTQYF. The CDR3 DNA is TGTGCCAGCAGTCCCTGGGGATACACAGATACGCAGTATTTT.

V and J are TRBV7-9 and TRBJ2-7; 9 bases match TRBD2. CDR1 and CDR2 from the germline V gene are SEHNR and FQNEAQ (reference sequence). The CDR3 length is 14 residues. The V and J ends lost 4 bases and 3 bases, in that order; junction bases with no gene match: 4. Here the CDR3 reads CASSYWTSDYEQYF. In DNA form, the CDR3 reads TGTGCCAGCAGCTACTGGACTAGCGACTACGAGCAGTACTTC.

The CDR3 reads CASSFVGLGYTF. The CDR3 nucleotides read TGTGCCAGCAGTTTTGTAGGGCTCGGCTACACCTTC. The gene calls are TRBV28 and TRBJ1-2; the D is unclear. The V gene lost 3 bases and the J gene lost 8 bases, with 10 bases spanning the gap. Germline assignment: CDR1 MDHEN and CDR2 SYDVKM. This CDR3 is built from 12 residues.

V is TRBV15 and J is TRBJ2-5; D gene uncertain. Trimming shortened V by 0 bases and J by 7 bases, and 6 bases separated the two germline ends. Per germline, CDR1 LNHNV and CDR2 YYDKDF (reference sequence). This CDR3 has 12 residues. Written as DNA, the CDR3 is TGTGCCACCAGCAGAGACGAAGGGACCCAGTACTTC. Its protein is CATSRDEGTQYF.

This chain uses TRBV18 with TRBJ2-5; unclear D gene. Per germline, CDR1 KGHSH and CDR2 LQKENI. CDR3 length equals 14 residues. Trimming took 2 bases from V and 0 from J, leaving 7 bases between them. The CDR3 region is CASSPGPHQETQYF. Written as DNA, the CDR3 is TGTGCCAGCTCACCAGGTCCTCACCAAGAGACCCAGTACTTC.

This chain links TRBV2 with TRBJ2-7; TRBD1 matches 8 bases. CDR1 and CDR2 (germline): SNHLY, FYNNEI. Unmatched junction bases numbered 8, after V lost 6 bases and J lost 4 bases. The CDR3 covers 14 residues. CDR3 bases: TGTGCCAGCAGGGCACCCCGGGACAGGTACGAGCAGTACTTC. Protein sequence: CASRAPRDRYEQYF.

The chain couples TRBV5-1 to TRBJ2-7; TRBD1 or TRBD2 may be the D gene (6 bases each). Trimming took 4 bases from V and 3 from J, leaving 17 bases between them. The CDR3 length is 15 residues. CDR1 is SGHRS and CDR2 is YFSETQ in the germline V gene. CDR3 bases: TGCGCCAGCAGCGTATCCGGCGGAGGGGGCTACGAGCAGTACTTC. It specifies CASSVSGGGGYEQYF.